This T cell receptor (beta chain) came from a study of memory CD4+ T cells and cytomegalovirus serostatus (dated by TCRdb to between 2018 and 2021). About the full investigation: The cohort included about 33 healthy adults from Belgium, of whom 9 were CMV seropositive and about 25 were CMV seronegative. CD4+ memory TCRbeta repertoires of a Belgian cohort with known cytomegalovirus serostatus were sequenced in order to replicate a published TCR-based CMV serostatus classifier.

In its sample, this clone was seen a few times. Its antigen remains undetermined. Base qualities were left out, and no much larger clone turns up one base away. The Quick-DNA Microprep Kit was used to extract genomic DNA from the sorted cells. Amplification of TCRbeta DNA was done with the immunoSEQ hsTCRbeta kit, following the protocol from the manufacturer. An Illumina MiSeq instrument was used to sequence the TCRbeta libraries. The paper's processing steps were these. Removing out-of-frame sequences left approximately 2,000,000 distinct TCRbeta sequences, an average of roughly 68,000 per individual. Each individual was scored according to the count of approximately 170 previously reported CMV-associated TCRbeta sequences and the total productive distinct TCRbeta count. A beta-binomial model was reimplemented in Python, and scikit-learn random forests with default parameters were trained on US cohort data. Classifier performance on the Belgian cohort was reported as the median AUC with percentile confidence intervals calculated over 10,000 bootstrap iterations. The immuneACCESS repertoire file appears here via TCRdb, limited to in-frame rearrangements. These files lack a portion of the clones; in checked studies, under half of the deficit traces to unresolved V genes, and the cause of the others is not known. Clone size and the V and J calls come from that table; the DNA yielded D and trimming. A total of about 60,000 clones appear in this sample, 60% to 80% of them only once. Roughly 0.94% of the sample lies in the top ten.

A FACSAria II was used to sort memory CD4+ T cells, defined as single viable CD3+CD4+CD8-CD45RO+ cells. CMV serostatus was determined with a Roche Elecsys assay detecting serum IgG against CMV pp150, pp28, p38 and p52. Following thawing, total CD4+ T cells were enriched through positive selection using CD4 magnetic microbeads. The samples came from a separate study whose specific focus was interrogating the CD4+ T cell memory repertoire. Following standard operating procedures, peripheral blood mononuclear cells were isolated and cryopreserved, while serum was kept at -80 degrees C. The staining used CD3-PerCP (BW264/56), CD4-APC (RPA-T4), CD45RO-PE (UCHT1) and CD8-Pacific Orange (3B5) antibodies, and Sytox blue was used to exclude non-viable cells. As encoded in the germline V gene (reference sequence), CDR1 is GTSNPN while CDR2 is SVGIG. Taken from cysteine to phenylalanine, the CDR3 has 15 residues. Of the read, only the CDR3 DNA is kept; its 45 bases are in frame from base 1. V lost 5 bases and J lost 1 base, and the count of bases not matched to a germline gene is 9.

The research as a whole found: Among the roughly 160 previously reported CMV-associated TCRbeta sequences, 67 showed up in the CD4+ memory repertoires, with each one found in between one and five individuals. The results were interpreted as suggesting that the CMV-associated TCR signature is largely present in the CD4+ memory repertoire. CMV serostatus prediction reached a median bootstrapped AUC of roughly 0.96 with the original framework and around 0.91 with a US-trained random forest. Unlike the original study, which covered naive and memory CD4+ and CD8+ populations, the Belgian study sequenced only CD4+CD45RO+ memory cells. On the Belgian cohort, the classifier based on the original framework reached a median bootstrapped AUC of roughly 0.96, with a 95% CI of 0.76-1.00.

The sample was memory CD4+ T cells from blood. The sequence was collected from an adult in good health and CMV-seronegative. The V and J genes are TRBV30 and TRBJ1-2, with 8 bases matching TRBD1. The CDR3 region reads CAWVHKQGGNYGYTF. Here is the DNA: TGTGCCTGGGTGCACAAACAGGGGGGTAACTATGGCTACACCTTC. Reference TRBV30 and TRBJ1-2 genes cover what lies past the CDR3, so the full variable domain is SQTIHQWPATLVQPVGSPLSLECTVEGTSNPNLYWYRQAAGRGLQLLFYSVGIGQISSEVPQNLSASRPQDRQFILSSKKLLLSDSGFYLCAWVHKQGGNYGYTFGSGTRLTVV.